These 14 T cell receptor beta chains originate from one sample sequenced in a study of blood T cell repertoires in COVID-19. The method was immunoSEQ multiplex PCR; TCRdb's version includes in-frame clones alone and lacks a portion of them. This sample carries roughly 500,000 clones, 70% to 90% of them seen once, and the ten largest clones take 3.2%. Sequenced input: peripheral blood. These receptors all stem from a human donor in a cohort sampled during active COVID-19.

This clone came up once. This rearrangement joins TRBV4-3 to TRBJ2-4, with D possibly TRBD2 on 6 matching bases. V lost 0 bases, J lost 6 bases, and 12 bases lay in between. CDR1 and CDR2 (germline): LGHNA, YSLEER. The CDR3 has 15 amino acids. The DNA of the CDR3 is TGCGCCAGCAGCCAAGACCAGGTCGGGGGAAACATTCAGTACTTC. Amino acid sequence: CASSQDQVGGNIQYF.

V is TRBV7-3 and J is TRBJ2-5, with 11 bases identical to TRBD2. The junction had 4 bases not matched to a gene; V was cut back by 3 bases and J by 1 base. Per the germline V gene, CDR1 is SGHTA and CDR2 is FQGTGA. This CDR3 is built from 16 residues. CDR3 nucleotide sequence: TGTGCCAGCAGCTTGACCGGGACTAGCGGCCAAGAGACCCAGTACTTC. Protein product: CASSLTGTSGQETQYF.

This clone was counted between two and nine times. The chain recombines TRBV27 with TRBJ1-5; D is ambiguous. Germline V gives CDR1 MNHEY, CDR2 SMNVEV (reference sequence). V was trimmed by 5 bases and J by 10 bases, leaving 12 bases between them. This CDR3 has 12 residues. CDR3 sequence reads: CASSPVSGPQHF. CDR3 nucleotides: TGTGCCAGCAGTCCTGTCTCGGGTCCCCAGCATTTT.

V and J are TRBV28 and TRBJ2-3; 7 bases agree with TRBD2. Losses at the gene ends were 6 bases for V and 0 bases for J; bases not matched to a gene: 3. The CDR3 loop spans 14 amino acids. The germline V gene encodes CDR1 MDHEN and CDR2 SYDVKM. CDR3 nucleotides: TGTGCCAGCAGCTGGGGGGGGAGCACAGATACGCAGTATTTT. It is translated as CASSWGGSTDTQYF. Complete variable domain (other parts from reference TRBV28 and TRBJ2-3): DVKVTQSSRYLVKRTGEKVFLECVQDMDHENMFWYRQDPGLGLRLIYFSYDVKMKEKGDIPEGYSVSREKKERFSLILESASTNQTSMYLCASSWGGSTDTQYFGPGTRLTVL.

J is TRBJ1-3 and V is TRBV2; tentative D call: TRBD1 (5 bases). The germline V and J ends were trimmed by 3 bases and 3 bases, with 15 bases remaining between them. This CDR3 is built from 16 residues. Germline assignment: CDR1 SNHLY and CDR2 FYNNEI. The CDR3 region has the DNA TGTGCCAGCAGTGATATTCTTCGAAGGGGTGGAAACACCATATATTTT. Translated: CASSDILRRGGNTIYF.

This clone has just one count. CDR3 sequence (DNA): TGCAGCGTTGAAAGAGCGGGGGGGGAGACTGAAGCTTTCTTT. Its protein product is CSVERAGGETEAFF. The chain employs TRBV29-1 and TRBJ1-1; perhaps TRBD1 as D (5 bases). Germline loops: CDR1 SQVTM, CDR2 ANQGSEA. The V gene lost 2 bases and the J gene lost 5 bases, with 15 bases spanning the gap. CDR3 size: 14 residues. Using reference TRBV29-1 and TRBJ1-1 for the parts outside the CDR3, the full variable domain is SAVISQKPSRDICQRGTSLTIQCQVDSQVTMMFWYRQQPGQSLTLIATANQGSEATYESGFVIDKFPISRPNLTFSTLTVSNMSPEDSSIYLCSVERAGGETEAFFGQGTRLTVV.

The rearrangement links TRBV7-2 to TRBJ1-2; 10 bases line up with TRBD1. Germline values: CDR1 SGHTA, CDR2 FQGNSA. This CDR3 region has 14 residues. The V gene end was trimmed by 5 bases and the J gene end by 5 bases; junction bases not matched to a gene: 5. CDR3 sequence reads: CASSPGTGAYGYTF. CDR3 DNA: TGTGCCAGCAGCCCGGGGACAGGGGCTTATGGCTACACCTTC.

This clone was detected once. The chain combines TRBV6-5 with TRBJ1-6; 10 bases agree with TRBD1. Germline CDR1 and CDR2: MNHEY and SVGAGI. V was clipped by 2 bases and J by 10 bases; unmatched bases: 8. CDR3 length: 16 residues. The CDR3 coding sequence is TGTGCCAGCAGTTACGGGGGACAGGGGTTAAGGTCACCCCTCCACTTT. Encoded protein: CASSYGGQGLRSPLHF.

This chain joins TRBV2 and TRBJ2-4; D gene unclear. V was clipped by 3 bases and J by 4 bases, with 7 bases between them. The CDR3 loop spans 13 amino acids. CDR1 is SNHLY and CDR2 is FYNNEI in the germline V gene. The CDR3 nucleotides are TGTGCCAGCAGTGAGTTACAAAAAAACATTCAGTACTTC. It yields the protein CASSELQKNIQYF.

A single count supports this clone. J is TRBJ1-1 and V is TRBV19; tentative D call: TRBD1 (5 bases). CDR1 and CDR2 from the germline V gene are LNHDA and SQIVND (reference sequence). The length of the CDR3 is 14 residues. The germline V and J ends were trimmed by 5 bases and 4 bases, with 14 bases remaining between them. The CDR3 region is CASSFPGIGTEAFF. The CDR3, as DNA: TGTGCCAGTAGTTTTCCAGGGATCGGCACTGAAGCTTTCTTT.

This clone was observed once. The rearrangement uses TRBV7-9 and TRBJ1-1; 11 bases line up with TRBD1. Per germline, CDR1 SEHNR and CDR2 FQNEAQ (reference sequence). The V and J ends lost 1 base and 3 bases, in that order; junction bases with no gene match: 1. There are 15 residues in the CDR3. In nucleotides, the CDR3 is TGTGCCAGCAGCTTAGGGGGACAGGGGGACACTGAAGCTTTCTTT. Its protein is CASSLGGQGDTEAFF.

A few counts support this clone. The chain has TRBV19 and TRBJ1-1, with 7 bases aligning to TRBD1. The germline CDR1 and CDR2 sequences are LNHDA and SQIVND (reference sequence). V shed 3 bases, J shed 10 bases, and the junction held 8 bases outside the gene matches. The CDR3 has 13 residues. The CDR3: CASSISGGEVAFF. Written as DNA, the CDR3 is TGTGCCAGTAGTATTTCAGGGGGAGAGGTAGCTTTCTTT.

This chain links TRBV2 with TRBJ2-5, with 7 nucleotides matching TRBD1. This CDR3 is 16 amino acids long. From germline, CDR1 is SNHLY and CDR2 FYNNEI. With 6 bases clipped from V and 9 bases from J, the junction kept 19 bases outside the gene matches. The CDR3 region is CASSPNAGTADKAQYF. CDR3 in DNA: TGTGCCAGCAGCCCTAATGCCGGGACAGCCGATAAGGCCCAGTACTTC.

The gene calls are TRBV3-1 (or the pseudogene TRBV3-2) and TRBJ2-5; 10 nucleotides match TRBD2. V lost 1 base, J lost 3 bases, and 14 bases stayed unmatched. The CDR3 contains 19 residues. Germline values: CDR1 LGHDT, CDR2 YNNKEL (reference sequence). CDR3 DNA sequence: TGTGCCAGCAGCCAAGCCCAAGGAGGACTAGCGGCCCAAAAAGAGACCCAGTACTTC. It specifies CASSQAQGGLAAQKETQYF.